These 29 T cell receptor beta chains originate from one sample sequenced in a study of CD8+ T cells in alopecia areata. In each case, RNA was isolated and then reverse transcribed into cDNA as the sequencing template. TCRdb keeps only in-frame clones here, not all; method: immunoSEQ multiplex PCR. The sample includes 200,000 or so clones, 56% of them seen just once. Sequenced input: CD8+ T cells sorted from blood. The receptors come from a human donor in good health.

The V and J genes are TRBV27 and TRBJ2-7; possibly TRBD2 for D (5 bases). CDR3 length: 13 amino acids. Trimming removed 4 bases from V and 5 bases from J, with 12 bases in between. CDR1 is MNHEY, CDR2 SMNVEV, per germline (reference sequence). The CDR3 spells CASSSQDGNEQYF. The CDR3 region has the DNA TGTGCCAGCAGTTCACAAGACGGGAACGAGCAGTACTTC.

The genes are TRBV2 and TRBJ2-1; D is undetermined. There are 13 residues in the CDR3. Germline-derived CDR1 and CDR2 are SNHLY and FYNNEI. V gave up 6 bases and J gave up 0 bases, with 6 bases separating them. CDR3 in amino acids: CASRESSYNEQFF. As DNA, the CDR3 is TGTGCCAGCAGGGAGAGCTCCTACAATGAGCAGTTCTTC.

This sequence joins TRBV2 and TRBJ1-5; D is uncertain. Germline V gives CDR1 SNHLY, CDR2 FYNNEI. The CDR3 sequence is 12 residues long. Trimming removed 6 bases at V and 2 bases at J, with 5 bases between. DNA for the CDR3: TGTGCCAGCAGGGTCCGCAATCAGCCCCAGCATTTT. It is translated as CASRVRNQPQHF. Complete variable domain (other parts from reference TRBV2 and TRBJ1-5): EPEVTQTPSHQVTQMGQEVILRCVPISNHLYFYWYRQILGQKVEFLVSFYNNEISEKSEIFDDQFSVERPDGSNFTLKIRSTKLEDSAMYFCASRVRNQPQHFGDGTRLSIL.

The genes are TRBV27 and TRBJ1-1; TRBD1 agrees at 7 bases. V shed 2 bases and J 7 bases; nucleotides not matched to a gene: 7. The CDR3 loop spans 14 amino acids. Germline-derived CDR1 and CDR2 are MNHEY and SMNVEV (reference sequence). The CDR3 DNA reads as TGTGCCAGCAGTTTAACATTCGGGGACAGTGAAGCTTTCTTT. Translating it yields CASSLTFGDSEAFF.

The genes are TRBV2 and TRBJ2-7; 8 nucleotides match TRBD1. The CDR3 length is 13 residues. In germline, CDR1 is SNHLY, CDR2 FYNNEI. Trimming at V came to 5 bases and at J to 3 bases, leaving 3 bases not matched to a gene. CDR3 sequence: CASSMGQVYEQYF. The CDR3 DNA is TGTGCCAGCAGTATGGGACAGGTCTACGAGCAGTACTTC.

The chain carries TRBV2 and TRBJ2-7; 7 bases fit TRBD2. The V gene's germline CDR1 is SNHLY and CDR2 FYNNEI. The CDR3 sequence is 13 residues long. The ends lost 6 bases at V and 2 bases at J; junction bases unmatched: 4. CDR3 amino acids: CASSGRPAYEQYF. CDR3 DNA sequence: TGTGCCAGCAGCGGGAGGCCGGCCTACGAGCAGTACTTC.

The CDR3 bases are TGCAGCGCTTCGGACAGCTCCTCTGGAAACACCATATATTTT. It codes for CSASDSSSGNTIYF. This chain connects TRBV29-1 to TRBJ1-3; a weak D match, TRBD1 (6 bases). This CDR3 has 14 amino acids. V was shortened by 7 bases and J by 0 bases, with 13 bases between the two germline ends. Germline CDR1 SQVTM, CDR2 ANQGSEA. Supplemented by reference TRBV29-1 and TRBJ1-3, the full variable domain reads SAVISQKPSRDICQRGTSLTIQCQVDSQVTMMFWYRQQPGQSLTLIATANQGSEATYESGFVIDKFPISRPNLTFSTLTVSNMSPEDSSIYLCSASDSSSGNTIYFGEGSWLTVV.

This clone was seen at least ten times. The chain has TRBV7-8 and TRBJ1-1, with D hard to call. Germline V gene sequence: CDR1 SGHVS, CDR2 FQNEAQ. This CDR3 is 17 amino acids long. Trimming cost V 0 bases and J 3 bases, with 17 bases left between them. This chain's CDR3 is CASSLARFSSADTEAFF. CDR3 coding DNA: TGTGCCAGCAGCTTAGCCCGATTCAGCTCAGCGGACACTGAAGCTTTCTTT.

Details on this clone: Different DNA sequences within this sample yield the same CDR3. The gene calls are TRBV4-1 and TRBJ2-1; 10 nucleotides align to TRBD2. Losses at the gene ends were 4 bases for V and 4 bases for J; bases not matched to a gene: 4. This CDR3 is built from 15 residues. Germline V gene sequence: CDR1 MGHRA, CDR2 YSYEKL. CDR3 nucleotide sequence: TGCGCCAGCAGCCCAACTAGCGGGGCATACAATGAGCAGTTCTTC. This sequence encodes CASSPTSGAYNEQFF.

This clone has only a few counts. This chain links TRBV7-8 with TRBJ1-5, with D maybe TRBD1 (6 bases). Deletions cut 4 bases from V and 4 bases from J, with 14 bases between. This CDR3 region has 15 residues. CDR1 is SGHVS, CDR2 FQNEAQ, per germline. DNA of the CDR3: TGTGCCAGCAGCTCCCTGACAGGAGGAAATCAGCCCCAGCATTTT. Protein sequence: CASSSLTGGNQPQHF.

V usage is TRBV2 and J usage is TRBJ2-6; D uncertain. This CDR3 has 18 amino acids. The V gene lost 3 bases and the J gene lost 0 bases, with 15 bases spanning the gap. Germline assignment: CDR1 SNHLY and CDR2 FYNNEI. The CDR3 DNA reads TGTGCCAGCAGTGAGGCCCCTTGGGCGGTCTCTGGGGCCAACGTCCTGACTTTC. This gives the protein CASSEAPWAVSGANVLTF.

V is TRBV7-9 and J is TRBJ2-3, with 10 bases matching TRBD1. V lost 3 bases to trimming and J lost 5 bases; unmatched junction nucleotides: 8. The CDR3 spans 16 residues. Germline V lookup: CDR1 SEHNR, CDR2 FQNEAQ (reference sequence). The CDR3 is CASSLGLGDRGDTQYF. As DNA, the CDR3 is TGTGCCAGCAGCTTGGGTCTGGGGGACAGGGGAGATACGCAGTATTTT.

CDR3 DNA sequence: TGTGCCATCTCCTCGGGGACAGGGGTAGACGAGCAGTACTTC. Translation: CAISSGTGVDEQYF. The V and J genes are TRBV10-3 and TRBJ2-7, with 10 bases matching TRBD1. Trimming at V came to 8 bases and at J to 5 bases, leaving 9 bases not matched to a gene. CDR3 length equals 14 residues. In germline, CDR1 is ENHRY, CDR2 SYGVKD.

Here the CDR3 reads CASSGSQGGDTDTQYF. DNA for the CDR3: TGTGCCAGCAGCGGATCTCAGGGTGGGGACACAGATACGCAGTATTTT. This chain joins TRBV7-9 and TRBJ2-3; a possible D gene is TRBD1 (5 bases). The V end lost 5 bases, the J end lost 2 bases, and 17 bases lay between the germline ends. The CDR3 runs to 16 residues. The germline gives CDR1 SEHNR, CDR2 FQNEAQ (reference sequence).

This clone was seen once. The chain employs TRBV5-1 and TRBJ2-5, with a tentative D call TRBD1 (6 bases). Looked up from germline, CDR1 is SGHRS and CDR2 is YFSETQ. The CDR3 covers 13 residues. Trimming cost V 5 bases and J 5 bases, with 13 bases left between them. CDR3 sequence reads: CASSSGTSETQYF. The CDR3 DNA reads TGCGCCAGCAGTTCCGGGACAAGCGAGACCCAGTACTTC.

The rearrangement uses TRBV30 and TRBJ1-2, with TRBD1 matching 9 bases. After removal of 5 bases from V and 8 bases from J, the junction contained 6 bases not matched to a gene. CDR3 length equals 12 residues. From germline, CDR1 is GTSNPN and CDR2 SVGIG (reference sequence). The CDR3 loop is CAWGTGGHGYTF. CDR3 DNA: TGTGCCTGGGGAACAGGGGGCCACGGCTACACCTTC.

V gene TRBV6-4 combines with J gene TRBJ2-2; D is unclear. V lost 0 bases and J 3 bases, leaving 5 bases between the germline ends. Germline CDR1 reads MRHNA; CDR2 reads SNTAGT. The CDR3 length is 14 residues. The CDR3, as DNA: TGTGCCAGCAGTGACTCCTCGTACACCGGGGAGCTGTTTTTT. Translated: CASSDSSYTGELFF.

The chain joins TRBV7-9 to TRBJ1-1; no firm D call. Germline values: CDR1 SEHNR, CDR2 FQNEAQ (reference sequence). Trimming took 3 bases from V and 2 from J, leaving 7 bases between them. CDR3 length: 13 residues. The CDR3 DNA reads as TGTGCCAGCAGCTTTTCCAGAAACACTGAAGCTTTCTTT. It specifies CASSFSRNTEAFF.

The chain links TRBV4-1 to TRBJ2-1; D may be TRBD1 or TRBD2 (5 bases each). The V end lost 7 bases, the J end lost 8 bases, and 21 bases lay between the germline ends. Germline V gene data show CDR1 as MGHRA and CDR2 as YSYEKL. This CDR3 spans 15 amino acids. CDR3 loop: CASTNKGEGIDEQFF. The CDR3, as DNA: TGCGCCAGCACCAACAAGGGCGAGGGGATTGATGAGCAGTTCTTC.

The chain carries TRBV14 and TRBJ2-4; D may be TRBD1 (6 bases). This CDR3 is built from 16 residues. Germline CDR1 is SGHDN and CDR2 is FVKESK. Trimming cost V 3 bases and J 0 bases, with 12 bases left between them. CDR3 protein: CASSHATGIAKNIQYF. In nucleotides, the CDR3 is TGTGCCAGCAGCCACGCCACAGGGATAGCCAAAAACATTCAGTACTTC.

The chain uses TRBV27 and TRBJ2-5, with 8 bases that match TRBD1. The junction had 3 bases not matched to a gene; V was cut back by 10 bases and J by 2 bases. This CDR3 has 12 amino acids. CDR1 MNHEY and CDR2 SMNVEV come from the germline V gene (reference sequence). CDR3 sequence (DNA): TGTGCCACCTGGGACAGGCAAGAGACCCAGTACTTC. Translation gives CATWDRQETQYF.

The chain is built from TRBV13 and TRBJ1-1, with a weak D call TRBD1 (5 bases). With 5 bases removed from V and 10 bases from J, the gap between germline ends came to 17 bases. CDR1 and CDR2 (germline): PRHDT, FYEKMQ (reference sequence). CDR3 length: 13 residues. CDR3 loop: CASSHPEGLGAFF. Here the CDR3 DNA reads TGTGCCAGCAGCCACCCCGAGGGGTTGGGAGCTTTCTTT.

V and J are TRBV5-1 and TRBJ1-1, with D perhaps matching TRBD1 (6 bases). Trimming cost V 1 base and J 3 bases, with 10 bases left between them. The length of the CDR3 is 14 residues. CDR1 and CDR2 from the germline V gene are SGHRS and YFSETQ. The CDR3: CASSLRGEYTEAFF. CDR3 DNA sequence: TGCGCCAGCAGCTTGAGGGGGGAGTACACTGAAGCTTTCTTT.

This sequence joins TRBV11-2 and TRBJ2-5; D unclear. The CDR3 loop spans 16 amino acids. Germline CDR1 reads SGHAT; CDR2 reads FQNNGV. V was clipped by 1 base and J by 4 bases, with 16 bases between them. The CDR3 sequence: CASSLVMRTGPETQYF. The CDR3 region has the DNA TGTGCCAGCAGCTTAGTAATGCGGACCGGCCCAGAGACCCAGTACTTC.

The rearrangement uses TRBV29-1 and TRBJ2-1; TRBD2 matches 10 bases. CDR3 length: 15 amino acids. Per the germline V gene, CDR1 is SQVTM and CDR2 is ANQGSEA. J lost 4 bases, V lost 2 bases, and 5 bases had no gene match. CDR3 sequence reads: CSVEKSGGAYNEQFF. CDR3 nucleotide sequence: TGCAGCGTTGAAAAAAGCGGGGGGGCTTACAATGAGCAGTTCTTC.

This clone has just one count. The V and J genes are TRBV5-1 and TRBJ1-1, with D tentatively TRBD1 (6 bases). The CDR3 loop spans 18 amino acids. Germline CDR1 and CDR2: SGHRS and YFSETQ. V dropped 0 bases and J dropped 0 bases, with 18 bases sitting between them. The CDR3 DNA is TGCGCCAGCAGCTTGGTGTGGTCAGGGGTTGTTATGAACACTGAAGCTTTCTTT. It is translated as CASSLVWSGVVMNTEAFF. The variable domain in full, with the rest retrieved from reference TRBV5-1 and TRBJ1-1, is KAGVTQTPRYLIKTRGQQVTLSCSPISGHRSVSWYQQTPGQGLQFLFEYFSETQRNKGNFPGRFSGRQFSNSRSEMNVSTLELGDSALYLCASSLVWSGVVMNTEAFFGQGTRLTVV.

The CDR3 nucleotides read TGTGCCAGCAGTGAAGCTGACAGCTCATCCTATGGCTACACCTTC. Its protein product is CASSEADSSSYGYTF. The chain combines TRBV2 with TRBJ1-2; TRBD1 is a possible D gene (5 bases). The V end was cut by 0 bases, the J end by 4 bases, with 12 bases between. Germline values: CDR1 SNHLY, CDR2 FYNNEI. This CDR3 is built from 15 residues.

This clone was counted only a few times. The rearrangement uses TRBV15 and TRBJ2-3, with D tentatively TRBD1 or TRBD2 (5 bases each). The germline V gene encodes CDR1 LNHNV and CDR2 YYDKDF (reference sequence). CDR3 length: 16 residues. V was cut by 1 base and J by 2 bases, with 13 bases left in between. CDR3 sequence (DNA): TGTGCCACCAGCAGAGCGCCTGGGGGAGACACAGATACGCAGTATTTT. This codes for CATSRAPGGDTDTQYF.

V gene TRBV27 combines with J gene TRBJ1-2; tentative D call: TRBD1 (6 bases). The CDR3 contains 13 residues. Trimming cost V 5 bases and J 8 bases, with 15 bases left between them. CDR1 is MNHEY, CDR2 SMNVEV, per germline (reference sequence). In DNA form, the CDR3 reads TGTGCCAGCAGTCCTAGGGGGATGCGAGGCTACACCTTC. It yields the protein CASSPRGMRGYTF.